A single sample is the source of the 23 T cell receptor beta chains below, sequenced in a study of T cell changes during pregnancy in multiple sclerosis. The repertoire was sequenced with immunoSEQ multiplex PCR; TCRdb's copy has only in-frame clones and lacks some. The sample lists roughly 53,000 clones, about 90% seen once, with approximately 0.41% in the top ten. Material: CD4+ T cells from peripheral blood mononuclear cells, obtained in the second trimester of pregnancy. Source of these receptors: a female donor in good health, enrolled as a control in a pregnancy study.

The CDR3 region is CSATKGADTEAFF. CDR3 nucleotides: TGCAGCGCCACGAAGGGGGCGGACACTGAAGCTTTCTTT. The V call is TRBV29-1, the J call TRBJ1-1, with 7 bases matching TRBD1. Germline V lookup: CDR1 SQVTM, CDR2 ANQGSEA. V trimming: 7 bases; J trimming: 3 bases; junction bases outside the gene matches: 8. The length of the CDR3 is 13 residues.

Only a few counts were recorded for this clone. The chain couples TRBV7-8 to TRBJ1-1; D might be TRBD1 (6 bases). Germline assignment: CDR1 SGHVS and CDR2 FQNEAQ. The V and J ends lost 3 bases and 2 bases respectively, with 13 bases between them. The CDR3 is 15 amino acids. The CDR3 DNA is TGTGCCAGCAGCTTGGGGGACAACTCAAACACTGAAGCTTTCTTT. It codes for CASSLGDNSNTEAFF. The full variable domain, its missing parts supplied by reference TRBV7-8 and TRBJ1-1, is GAGVSQSPRYKVAKRGQDVALRCDPISGHVSLFWYQQALGQGPEFLTYFQNEAQLDKSGLPSDRFFAERPEGSVSTLKIQRTQQEDSAVYLCASSLGDNSNTEAFFGQGTRLTVV.

The V call is TRBV30, the J call TRBJ1-1; 7 bases are a match to TRBD1. The CDR3 runs to 13 residues. Germline CDR1 reads GTSNPN; CDR2 reads SVGIG (reference sequence). The V segment lost 1 base and the J segment 4 bases; nucleotides outside the gene matches: 3. The CDR3 nucleotides read TGTGCCTGGAGTGCCACAGGGGTCACTGAAGCTTTCTTT. Translated, it gives CAWSATGVTEAFF.

This sequence joins TRBV27 and TRBJ2-1; possibly TRBD2 for D (6 bases). In germline, CDR1 is MNHEY, CDR2 SMNVEV (reference sequence). Trimming removed 5 bases from V and 11 bases from J, with 19 bases in between. This CDR3 comprises 14 residues. CDR3 residues: CASSATGLRIQQFF. The CDR3 coding sequence is TGTGCCAGCAGTGCCACGGGACTCCGAATTCAGCAGTTCTTC.

This clone has just one count. V gene TRBV4-2 combines with J gene TRBJ1-2; 7 positions agree with TRBD1. The CDR3 sequence is 14 residues long. Germline CDR1 and CDR2: LGHNA and YNFKEQ. The V gene end was trimmed by 4 bases and the J gene end by 4 bases; junction bases not matched to a gene: 6. CDR3 sequence reads: CASSPQTGSYGYTF. DNA of the CDR3: TGTGCCAGCAGCCCTCAGACAGGGTCCTATGGCTACACCTTC.

V is TRBV7-9 and J is TRBJ2-5, with 7 nucleotides matching TRBD2. This CDR3 has 17 residues. The J segment lost 1 base and the V segment lost 5 bases, leaving 13 bases of the junction unmatched. Germline lookup yields CDR1 SEHNR and CDR2 FQNEAQ (reference sequence). Here the CDR3 reads CASSGTGGLFRQETQYF. The CDR3 coding sequence is TGTGCCAGCAGCGGAACCGGGGGACTATTCCGCCAAGAGACCCAGTACTTC.

The chain combines TRBV2 with TRBJ1-1; D is undetermined. The germline V and J ends were trimmed by 5 bases and 0 bases, with 16 bases remaining between them. Germline CDR1 reads SNHLY; CDR2 reads FYNNEI. The CDR3 contains 16 residues. CDR3 protein: CASSRAVNQMNTEAFF. DNA for the CDR3: TGTGCCAGCAGTCGAGCGGTCAACCAAATGAACACTGAAGCTTTCTTT.

This clone showed up just once. Here the CDR3 DNA reads TGTGCCAGCAGCGTCGGGACTAGCGGTTACACCGGGGAGCTGTTTTTT. It yields the protein CASSVGTSGYTGELFF. This chain uses TRBV9 with TRBJ2-2, with 11 bases identical to TRBD2. The CDR3 is 16 amino acids. From germline, CDR1 is SGDLS and CDR2 YYNGEE. After removal of 2 bases from V and 3 bases from J, the junction contained 3 bases not matched to a gene.

V is TRBV4-2 and J is TRBJ2-7; 7 nucleotides line up with TRBD2. J lost 4 bases, V lost 0 bases, and 6 bases had no gene match. Germline assignment: CDR1 LGHNA and CDR2 YNFKEQ. This CDR3 is 15 amino acids long. The CDR3 nucleotides are TGTGCCAGCAGCCAAGAGGGGGGGATTGGGTACGAGCAGTACTTC. The encoded protein is CASSQEGGIGYEQYF.

CDR3 protein: CANRAGPDLLYGYTF. The DNA of the CDR3 is TGTGCCAACAGAGCGGGACCCGACCTTCTCTATGGCTACACCTTC. The rearrangement links TRBV6-1 to TRBJ1-2, with D perhaps matching TRBD1 (5 bases). Germline CDR1 and CDR2: MNHNS and SASEGT. Trimming pared 10 bases from V and 4 bases from J, leaving 22 bases between. There are 15 residues in the CDR3.

V gene TRBV5-1 combines with J gene TRBJ2-3; 11 bases map to TRBD2. Germline lookup yields CDR1 SGHRS and CDR2 YFSETQ. CDR3 size: 18 residues. V gave up 1 base and J gave up 1 base; unmatched junction bases: 8. CDR3 DNA sequence: TGCGCCAGCAGCTTGAATAGCGGGGGGGCCGGGGGCACAGATACGCAGTATTTT. It is translated as CASSLNSGGAGGTDTQYF.

The rearrangement links TRBV9 to TRBJ2-1; TRBD2 aligns across 9 bases. The CDR3 is made up of 16 amino acids. V lost 0 bases to trimming and J lost 4 bases; unmatched junction nucleotides: 5. The germline CDR1 and CDR2 sequences are SGDLS and YYNGEE. The CDR3 region is CASSVGAGGIYNEQFF. DNA for the CDR3: TGTGCCAGCAGCGTAGGTGCGGGGGGGATTTACAATGAGCAGTTCTTC.

The J gene is TRBJ1-4, the V gene TRBV7-2, with D possibly matching TRBD1 (5 bases). Germline CDR1 is SGHTA and CDR2 is FQGNSA. This CDR3 has 13 amino acids. Trimming pared 5 bases from V and 7 bases from J, leaving 11 bases between. The CDR3 is CASSLPTAEKLFF. The CDR3 DNA reads TGTGCCAGCAGCCTACCGACAGCTGAAAAACTGTTTTTT.

The rearrangement uses TRBV25-1 and TRBJ2-1, with 9 bases fitting TRBD1. Germline assignment: CDR1 MGHDK and CDR2 SYGVNS. This CDR3 contains 15 residues. The V segment lost 8 bases and the J segment 4 bases; nucleotides outside the gene matches: 9. CDR3 residues: CASGLGTGTYNEQFF. For the CDR3, the DNA is TGTGCCAGCGGTCTTGGGACAGGGACGTACAATGAGCAGTTCTTC.

The gene calls are TRBV6-1 and TRBJ2-7, with D maybe TRBD2 (5 bases). V lost 6 bases, J lost 0 bases, and 12 bases lay in between. Germline V gives CDR1 MNHNS, CDR2 SASEGT. The CDR3 contains 14 residues. CDR3 sequence (DNA): TGTGCCAGCAGCTTAGAGGGCGGCTCCTACGAGCAGTACTTC. Translation: CASSLEGGSYEQYF.

The CDR3 sequence: CASSPGNSNQPQHF. The CDR3 coding sequence is TGCGCCAGCAGTCCAGGGAATAGCAATCAGCCCCAGCATTTT. The V call is TRBV5-1, the J call TRBJ1-5; possible D gene TRBD1, 5 bases. The germline V gene has CDR1 SGHRS and CDR2 YFSETQ. The CDR3 spans 14 residues. The V and J ends lost 5 bases and 0 bases respectively, with 9 bases between them.

The chain carries TRBV6-5 and TRBJ1-5, with D possibly matching TRBD1 (5 bases). The CDR3 totals 16 residues. The V end lost 4 bases, the J end lost 2 bases, and 15 bases lay between the germline ends. Germline V gene sequence: CDR1 MNHEY, CDR2 SVGAGI. The CDR3 sequence: CASSSDGGTRNQPQHF. CDR3 coding DNA: TGTGCCAGCAGTTCAGATGGGGGGACGCGCAATCAGCCCCAGCATTTT.

This clone is a singleton in its sample. The V call is TRBV19, the J call TRBJ2-1, with 7 bases fitting TRBD1. Trimming at V came to 4 bases and at J to 2 bases, leaving 5 bases not matched to a gene. From germline, CDR1 is LNHDA and CDR2 SQIVND (reference sequence). CDR3 length: 15 amino acids. The CDR3 protein is CASSTRDSAYNEQFF. The CDR3 coding sequence is TGTGCCAGTAGTACCCGGGACAGTGCCTACAATGAGCAGTTCTTC. The whole variable domain, filled in from reference TRBV19 and TRBJ2-1, reads DGGITQSPKYLFRKEGQNVTLSCEQNLNHDAMYWYRQDPGQGLRLIYYSQIVNDFQKGDIAEGYSVSREKKESFPLTVTSAQKNPTAFYLCASSTRDSAYNEQFFGPGTRLTVL.

The rearrangement links TRBV5-5 to TRBJ2-3; D perhaps matches TRBD1 (6 bases). Trimming left V 4 bases short and J 3 bases short, with 12 bases between. Germline lookup yields CDR1 SGHKS and CDR2 YYEKEE (reference sequence). This CDR3 comprises 14 residues. CDR3 amino acids: CASSTPQGTDTQYF. CDR3 nucleotides: TGTGCCAGCAGCACACCTCAGGGGACAGATACGCAGTATTTT.

The table lists this clone with a count of one. The chain has TRBV10-3 and TRBJ1-3; D gene unclear. This CDR3 region has 15 residues. Trimming removed 5 bases at V and 0 bases at J, with 11 bases between. CDR1 is ENHRY, CDR2 SYGVKD, per germline. Written as DNA, the CDR3 is TGTGCCATCAGTCCCGCAGGCGACTCTGGAAACACCATATATTTT. It yields the protein CAISPAGDSGNTIYF.

V and J are TRBV10-2 and TRBJ1-4, with D hard to call. Trimming took off 0 bases at V and 8 bases at J, with 16 bases between the two ends. The CDR3 is 16 amino acids. Germline V gives CDR1 WSHSY, CDR2 SAAADI. Here the CDR3 reads CASSESFFGVSEKLFF. For the CDR3, the DNA is TGCGCCAGCAGTGAGTCGTTTTTCGGGGTGTCGGAAAAACTGTTTTTT.

This chain links TRBV7-3 with TRBJ2-5; 7 bases align to TRBD2. This CDR3 contains 17 residues. The V gene's germline CDR1 is SGHTA and CDR2 FQGTGA. V lost 5 bases and J lost 2; bases outside the gene matches: 14. CDR3 bases: TGTGCCAGCAGCGCCCGCGGACTAGGACCTACTCAAGAGACCCAGTACTTC. It codes for CASSARGLGPTQETQYF.

V and J are TRBV6-6 and TRBJ1-1; 12 nucleotides agree with TRBD1. V shed 8 bases, J shed 4 bases, and the junction held 11 bases outside the gene matches. Germline values: CDR1 MNHNY, CDR2 SVGAGI (reference sequence). The CDR3 is 16 amino acids. The CDR3: CASLPGQGARSTEAFF. DNA for the CDR3: TGTGCCAGCTTACCGGGACAGGGGGCTCGTAGCACTGAAGCTTTCTTT.